This TCR beta chain was captured by sequencing in a study of T cells in Graves' hyperthyroidism and ophthalmopathy. This clonotype was recorded many times. Amplified regions were TCR beta CDR3 sequences from RNA transcripts. The primer set for the first-round RT-PCR of the TCR CDR3 was HTBI. TCRdb analysed the multiplex PCR reads with MiXCR anew, one entry per CDR3 protein. The table includes 300,000 to 450,000 distinct CDR3 sequences, less than 20% detected once. The sequenced sample was blood. The receptor was isolated from a young woman with Graves' hyperthyroidism that later progressed to Graves' ophthalmopathy.

CDR3 in DNA: TGTGCCAGCAGCTTAAGGTCGTTACTAGCGGCAGAGTACCAGTACTACGAGCAGTACTTC. This translates into CASSLRSLLAAEYQYYEQYF. The chain employs TRBV7-2 and TRBJ2-7; 8 bases agree with TRBD2. The trim removed 2 bases at V and 3 bases at J, leaving 21 bases unmatched. CDR3 length: 20 amino acids. Germline lookup yields CDR1 SGHTA and CDR2 FQGNSA.